The next 5 T cell receptor beta chains were all read from a single sample in a study of Graves' ophthalmopathy and Graves' hyperthyroidism. The authors amplified TCR beta CDR3 regions from RNA transcripts. RT-PCR was first run with HTBI primers, then multiplex PCR in a second round. TCRdb fed the multiplex PCR reads into MiXCR, producing one record per CDR3 protein. The sample carries approximately 460,000 distinct CDR3 sequences, around 15% recorded once. The specimen was blood. The source is a woman younger than 45 with Graves' ophthalmopathy.

This chain uses TRBV19 with TRBJ1-5; D might be TRBD1 (5 bases). The CDR3 has 15 amino acids. The germline gives CDR1 LNHDA, CDR2 SQIVND (reference sequence). The V end was cut by 2 bases, the J end by 3 bases, with 11 bases between. The DNA of the CDR3 is TGTGCCAGTAGTATAATGTCAGGGATCAATCAGCCCCAGCATTTT. Translation gives CASSIMSGINQPQHF.

This clonotype was counted a few times. V and J are TRBV11-1 and TRBJ2-7, with D possibly called TRBD1 or TRBD2 (7 bases each). The CDR3 consists of 16 residues. With 5 bases removed from V and 0 bases from J, the gap between germline ends came to 17 bases. Germline V gene sequence: CDR1 SGHAT, CDR2 FQDESV (reference sequence). The CDR3 DNA is TGTGCCAGCAGCCAAACAAGCGGGACAGACTCCTACGAGCAGTACTTC. It encodes CASSQTSGTDSYEQYF.

At least ten counts were recorded for this clonotype. This chain uses TRBV19 with TRBJ1-5, with 8 positions matching TRBD1. V shed 3 bases and J 5 bases; nucleotides not matched to a gene: 6. The length of the CDR3 is 15 residues. The germline V gene has CDR1 LNHDA and CDR2 SQIVND (reference sequence). CDR3 loop: CASSIGDRGYQPQHF. The CDR3 DNA sequence: TGTGCCAGTAGTATCGGAGACAGGGGATATCAGCCCCAGCATTTT. The entire variable domain, with the rest obtained from reference TRBV19 and TRBJ1-5, is as follows: DGGITQSPKYLFRKEGQNVTLSCEQNLNHDAMYWYRQDPGQGLRLIYYSQIVNDFQKGDIAEGYSVSREKKESFPLTVTSAQKNPTAFYLCASSIGDRGYQPQHFGDGTRLSIL.

This clonotype has ten or more counts. The rearrangement uses TRBV13 and TRBJ2-3; 11 nucleotides align to TRBD2. V shed 5 bases, J shed 3 bases, and the junction held 19 bases outside the gene matches. Germline CDR1 and CDR2: PRHDT and FYEKMQ (reference sequence). The CDR3 sequence is 20 residues long. This chain's CDR3 is CASSTHPGTSGGRVTDTQYF. In DNA form, the CDR3 reads TGTGCCAGCAGCACCCACCCCGGGACTAGCGGTGGAAGGGTTACAGATACGCAGTATTTT. The variable domain in full, with the rest retrieved from reference TRBV13 and TRBJ2-3, is AAGVIQSPRHLIKEKRETATLKCYPIPRHDTVYWYQQGPGQDPQFLISFYEKMQSDKGSIPDRFSAQQFSDYHSELNMSSLELGDSALYFCASSTHPGTSGGRVTDTQYFGPGTRLTVL.

V usage is TRBV3-1 and J usage is TRBJ1-1; possible D gene TRBD1, 5 bases. V was cut by 3 bases and J by 4 bases, with 15 bases left in between. This CDR3 is built from 15 residues. Looked up from germline, CDR1 is LGHDT and CDR2 is YNNKEL (reference sequence). CDR3: CASSQFWGGVTEAFF. In DNA form, the CDR3 reads TGTGCCAGCAGCCAGTTTTGGGGAGGGGTCACTGAAGCTTTCTTT. The entire variable domain, with the rest obtained from reference TRBV3-1 and TRBJ1-1, is as follows: DTAVSQTPKYLVTQMGNDKSIKCEQNLGHDTMYWYKQDSKKFLKIMFSYNNKELIINETVPNRFSPKSPDKAHLNLHINSLELGDSAVYFCASSQFWGGVTEAFFGQGTRLTVV.